The table lists the clone carrying this T cell receptor beta chain with many counts. Its antigen is unidentified. TCRdb reanalysed the RACE reads using MiXCR and keeps one entry per CDR3 protein. The repertoire holds about 380,000 distinct CDR3 sequences, with roughly 6.3% as singletons. The sample is drawn from a study of human T cells and chemical hapten exposure. About the research overall: Once 0.01% DPC had been applied to the upper back by patch test, readings were taken at 6 days. Notes on the study in general: It should be noted that donors had alopecia, so their immune response may differ from healthy people's.

Time point: patch test 2, 6 weeks after DPC sensitization. Treatment meaning: therapeutic diphenylcyclopropenone sensitization with weekly scalp DPC. The CDR3 has 16 residues. The germline V and J ends were trimmed by 5 bases and 0 bases, with 16 bases remaining between them. The V call is TRBV12-3 or TRBV12-4, the J call TRBJ1-1; D is possibly TRBD1 (6 bases). The receptor comes from a woman between 18 and 29 years old with alopecia areata. Some clones in this sample may be carry-over from other donors' samples. Source: whole blood, taken in connection with sensitization to the hapten diphenylcyclopropenone (DPC). CDR3 sequence (DNA): TGTGCCAGCAGTCCCCGCCCGACAGGATTGAACACTGAAGCTTTCTTT. It specifies CASSPRPTGLNTEAFF.